This passage covers 24 T cell receptor beta chains from one sample sequenced in a study of blood T cell repertoires in COVID-19 (dated by TCRdb to about 2020). Library construction relied on the immunoSEQ multiplex PCR assay. TCRdb carries this immuneACCESS record with in-frame sequences only. Its versions omit some clonotypes, under half of them owing to an unresolved V gene in the studies checked, with the rest unexplained. This sample lists about 260,000 clones; about 80% were detected once. In total, the top ten clones hold 1.5% to 2% of the sample. Material: peripheral blood. These receptors came from a woman at least 80 years old with acute or convalescent COVID-19.

Written as DNA, the CDR3 is TGTGCCAGCAGCATGGGTGGGGACTCCTCTGGAAACACCATATATTTT. Its protein product is CASSMGGDSSGNTIYF. This chain links TRBV5-4 with TRBJ1-3; D might be TRBD1 (5 bases). The germline gives CDR1 SGHNT, CDR2 YYREEE (reference sequence). Trimming took 4 bases from V and 0 from J, leaving 14 bases between them. This CDR3 is 16 amino acids long.

The chain employs TRBV7-2 and TRBJ2-7, with TRBD1 matching over 7 bases. The CDR3 totals 14 residues. Trimming cost V 1 base and J 3 bases; bases outside gene matches: 3. Germline V CDR1 and CDR2: SGHTA, FQGNSA. The CDR3 DNA sequence: TGTGCCAGCAGCTTAGGGGGGACAGTCTACGAGCAGTACTTC. Translation: CASSLGGTVYEQYF.

The CDR3, as DNA: TGTGCCAGCAGCGTAGAGCAGGGGGCGCATGGCTACACCTTC. This encodes CASSVEQGAHGYTF. The chain links TRBV9 to TRBJ1-2, with 8 nucleotides matching TRBD1. Losses at the gene ends were 0 bases for V and 6 bases for J; bases not matched to a gene: 4. CDR1 is SGDLS, CDR2 YYNGEE, per germline. The CDR3 has 14 residues. Full variable domain (missing parts from reference TRBV9 and TRBJ1-2): DSGVTQTPKHLITATGQRVTLRCSPRSGDLSVYWYQQSLDQGLQFLIQYYNGEERAKGNILERFSAQQFPDLHSELNLSSLELGDSALYFCASSVEQGAHGYTFGSGTRLTVV.

This chain joins TRBV6-1 and TRBJ1-3, with D possibly matching TRBD1 (5 bases). CDR3 length: 15 amino acids. Trimming left V 2 bases short and J 2 bases short, with 10 bases between. CDR1 is MNHNS and CDR2 is SASEGT in the germline V gene. The DNA of the CDR3 is TGTGCCAGCAGTGAATGGCGGGGGGCTGGAAACACCATATATTTT. It is translated as CASSEWRGAGNTIYF.

The chain recombines TRBV6-5 with TRBJ1-2; no clear D. CDR3 length: 15 amino acids. V lost 0 bases and J lost 5, with 13 bases in between. Per the germline V gene, CDR1 is MNHEY and CDR2 is SVGAGI. The CDR3 coding sequence is TGTGCCAGCAGTTACTCGAGAGGGCAGGTTTATGGCTACACCTTC. This codes for CASSYSRGQVYGYTF.

V gene TRBV19 combines with J gene TRBJ1-3; D is unresolved. Germline-derived CDR1 and CDR2 are LNHDA and SQIVND (reference sequence). The CDR3 is 16 amino acids. V gave up 3 bases and J gave up 1 base, with 13 bases separating them. This chain's CDR3 is CASSISTTPSGNTIYF. In DNA, the CDR3 is TGTGCCAGTAGTATTTCGACAACACCGTCTGGAAACACCATATATTTT.

This chain joins TRBV19 and TRBJ1-2; 9 nucleotides line up with TRBD1. The J segment lost 4 bases and the V segment lost 5 bases, leaving 8 bases of the junction unmatched. CDR3 size: 15 residues. Germline CDR1 reads LNHDA; CDR2 reads SQIVND (reference sequence). The CDR3: CASSSPGQGFYGYTF. The CDR3 region has the DNA TGTGCCAGTAGTTCACCGGGACAGGGATTCTATGGCTACACCTTC.

The chain carries TRBV5-1 and TRBJ1-6; TRBD1 matches 9 bases. Germline V lookup: CDR1 SGHRS, CDR2 YFSETQ. With V trimmed by 4 bases and J by 7 bases, 3 bases remained unmatched. The length of the CDR3 is 14 residues. The CDR3 reads CASSEGTGNSPLHF. The CDR3, as DNA: TGCGCCAGCAGCGAAGGGACAGGGAATTCACCCCTCCACTTT.

This chain links TRBV28 with TRBJ1-1; D may be TRBD1 (5 bases). CDR1 and CDR2 (germline): MDHEN, SYDVKM. Trimming took 4 bases from V and 5 from J, leaving 11 bases between them. CDR3 length: 13 residues. The chain's CDR3 is CASSYSGGTEAFF. DNA of the CDR3: TGTGCCAGCAGTTACTCGGGGGGAACTGAAGCTTTCTTT.

The chain joins TRBV19 to TRBJ1-4; 9 bases are a match to TRBD1. This CDR3 region has 17 residues. Unmatched junction bases numbered 13, after V lost 7 bases and J lost 4 bases. Germline V gives CDR1 LNHDA, CDR2 SQIVND (reference sequence). CDR3 protein: CASTPGQGNRVNEKLFF. In DNA, the CDR3 is TGTGCCAGTACCCCGGGACAGGGAAACCGTGTTAATGAAAAACTGTTTTTT.

The gene calls are TRBV5-1 and TRBJ1-5, with D maybe TRBD1 (6 bases). V was cut by 7 bases and J by 4 bases, with 15 bases left in between. Germline V gene data show CDR1 as SGHRS and CDR2 as YFSETQ. The CDR3 runs 14 residues. CDR3 nucleotides: TGCGCCAGCCCCACAGGGCTGGGGAATCAGCCCCAGCATTTT. Translated: CASPTGLGNQPQHF.

This chain connects TRBV5-4 to TRBJ1-2; D not resolved. This CDR3 has 14 residues. CDR1 and CDR2 from the germline V gene are SGHNT and YYREEE (reference sequence). V was pared by 1 base and J by 3 bases, with 10 bases between. The CDR3: CASSLSAGDYGYTF. The CDR3 DNA reads as TGTGCCAGCAGCTTGTCCGCCGGAGACTATGGCTACACCTTC. Looking up the rest from reference TRBV5-4 and TRBJ1-2 gives the full variable domain: ETGVTQSPTHLIKTRGQQVTLRCSSQSGHNTVSWYQQALGQGPQFIFQYYREEENGRGNFPPRFSGLQFPNYSSELNVNALELDDSALYLCASSLSAGDYGYTFGSGTRLTVV.

This sequence joins TRBV7-6 and TRBJ2-5; 9 nucleotides align to TRBD2. CDR1 is SGHVS and CDR2 is FNYEAQ in the germline V gene. Germline trimming cut 5 bases from V and 0 bases from J; bases unmatched to any gene: 4. CDR3 size: 15 residues. CDR3 loop: CASSQRGAYQETQYF. In DNA form, the CDR3 reads TGTGCCAGCAGCCAGCGGGGGGCGTACCAAGAGACCCAGTACTTC. Full variable domain (remainder filled in from reference TRBV7-6 and TRBJ2-5): GAGVSQSPRYKVTKRGQDVALRCDPISGHVSLYWYRQALGQGPEFLTYFNYEAQQDKSGLPNDRFSAERPEGSISTLTIQRTEQRDSAMYRCASSQRGAYQETQYFGPGTRLLVL.

The chain has TRBV7-9 and TRBJ1-3; TRBD1 agrees at 7 bases. CDR1 is SEHNR, CDR2 FQNEAQ, per germline (reference sequence). J lost 3 bases, V lost 5 bases, and 1 base had no gene match. The CDR3 runs 13 residues. The CDR3 bases are TGTGCCAGCAGCGACAGGGATGGAAACACCATATATTTT. As protein: CASSDRDGNTIYF.

This chain joins TRBV1 and TRBJ2-3; the table calls TRBD2, which could not be checked here. TRBV1 is an annotated pseudogene. The CDR3 has 15 residues. The CDR3 reads CTSSQVERDPDTQYF. CDR3 DNA sequence: TGCACCAGCAGCCAAGTGGAACGGGATCCAGATACGCAGTATTTT.

This sequence joins TRBV7-9 and TRBJ1-1, with a tentative D call TRBD1 (5 bases). The CDR3 spans 12 residues. Germline values: CDR1 SEHNR, CDR2 FQNEAQ (reference sequence). The germline V and J ends were trimmed by 7 bases and 5 bases, with 11 bases remaining between them. The CDR3 sequence: CASKAGSTEAFF. The CDR3 DNA is TGTGCCAGCAAAGCAGGGTCGACTGAAGCTTTCTTT.

The genes are TRBV10-3 and TRBJ2-6; TRBD2 matches at 7 bases. Germline V lookup: CDR1 ENHRY, CDR2 SYGVKD. The length of the CDR3 is 18 residues. Unmatched junction bases numbered 6, after V lost 0 bases and J lost 1 base. Here the CDR3 reads CAISESTGGKSGANVLTF. CDR3 nucleotide sequence: TGTGCCATCAGTGAGTCGACGGGGGGAAAGTCTGGGGCCAACGTCCTGACTTTC.

The gene calls are TRBV6-2 or TRBV6-3 and TRBJ2-3, with D uncertain. Trimming left V 0 bases short and J 6 bases short, with 13 bases between. The CDR3 runs to 15 residues. CDR1 is MNHEY, CDR2 SVGEGT, per germline. DNA of the CDR3: TGTGCCAGCAGTTACTCGATTCTAGATTTGGATACGCAGTATTTT. Its protein is CASSYSILDLDTQYF.

V gene TRBV5-4 combines with J gene TRBJ1-3, with 7 bases identical to TRBD1. Germline trimming cut 4 bases from V and 1 base from J; bases unmatched to any gene: 8. The CDR3 consists of 16 residues. The germline V gene has CDR1 SGHNT and CDR2 YYREEE (reference sequence). The CDR3 loop reads CASSGNRGRSGNTIYF. The DNA of the CDR3 is TGTGCCAGCAGCGGCAACAGGGGAAGGTCTGGAAACACCATATATTTT.

This rearrangement joins TRBV7-2 to TRBJ2-5, with D hard to call. This CDR3 contains 13 residues. The V end lost 3 bases, the J end lost 7 bases, and 12 bases lay between the germline ends. The germline V gene encodes CDR1 SGHTA and CDR2 FQGNSA. The chain's CDR3 is CASSFNSQVTQYF. CDR3 DNA sequence: TGTGCCAGCAGCTTTAACAGCCAGGTGACCCAGTACTTC.

The V call is TRBV3-1 (or the pseudogene TRBV3-2), the J call TRBJ1-3; a possible D gene is TRBD1 (6 bases). CDR3 length equals 15 residues. The germline gives CDR1 LGHDT, CDR2 YNNKEL (reference sequence). The V end lost 3 bases, the J end lost 4 bases, and 13 bases lay between the germline ends. The CDR3 reads CASSHHTGRGNTIYF. CDR3 coding DNA: TGTGCCAGCAGCCACCACACAGGGCGCGGAAACACCATATATTTT.

The CDR3 loop is CASSARTGVDTQYF. For the CDR3, the DNA is TGTGCCAGTAGCGCCCGGACAGGGGTAGATACGCAGTATTTT. The V gene is TRBV19, the J gene TRBJ2-3; 9 bases match TRBD1. The V and J ends lost 6 bases and 5 bases, in that order; junction bases with no gene match: 6. CDR3 size: 14 residues. CDR1 LNHDA and CDR2 SQIVND come from the germline V gene (reference sequence).

This clone was seen just once. The chain has TRBV18 and TRBJ2-2; TRBD1 matches 8 bases. Germline V CDR1 and CDR2: KGHSH, LQKENI. There are 17 residues in the CDR3. J gave up 4 bases and V 2 bases, and 9 bases lay outside the gene matches. CDR3 residues: CASSPALGQGSTGELFF. The DNA for the CDR3 is TGTGCCAGCTCACCAGCTCTCGGACAGGGAAGCACCGGGGAGCTGTTTTTT. Full variable domain (outside the CDR3, taken from reference TRBV18 and TRBJ2-2): NAGVMQNPRHLVRRRGQEARLRCSPMKGHSHVYWYRQLPEEGLKFMVYLQKENIIDESGMPKERFSAEFPKEGPSILRIQQVVRGDSAAYFCASSPALGQGSTGELFFGEGSRLTVL.

The genes are TRBV28 and TRBJ2-4, with 7 bases matching TRBD1. The CDR3 is 15 amino acids. With V trimmed by 8 bases and J by 0 bases, 7 bases remained unmatched. Germline CDR1 and CDR2: MDHEN and SYDVKM. CDR3 in amino acids: CASDRARPAKNIQYF. In nucleotides, the CDR3 is TGTGCCAGCGACAGGGCCAGACCAGCCAAAAACATTCAGTACTTC. Full variable domain (remainder filled in from reference TRBV28 and TRBJ2-4): DVKVTQSSRYLVKRTGEKVFLECVQDMDHENMFWYRQDPGLGLRLIYFSYDVKMKEKGDIPEGYSVSREKKERFSLILESASTNQTSMYLCASDRARPAKNIQYFGAGTRLSVL.